This T cell receptor beta chain was identified during a study of T-cell reconstitution after alpha-beta-depleted transplantation in children. This clonotype was recorded many times. The TCRbeta library was prepared with unique molecular identifiers. TCRdb independently ran MiXCR on the PCR reads; one entry per CDR3 protein. The sample records about 200,000 distinct CDR3 sequences, approximately 6.3% being singletons. CDR3 length: 17 amino acids. Germline CDR1 and CDR2: KGHSH and LQKENI. With 0 bases removed from V and 3 bases from J, the gap between germline ends came to 15 bases. The V call is TRBV18, the J call TRBJ2-1; a possible D gene is TRBD2 (5 bases). The clonotype was recovered from a boy between 2 and 10 years old with acute lymphoblastic leukemia, due to receive a stem cell transplant. Sample: PBMCs, taken before TCRalphabeta/CD19-depleted stem cell transplant. In DNA, the CDR3 is TGTGCCAGCTCACCACCTATATCGGGAACGGTCTACAATGAGCAGTTCTTC. Protein sequence: CASSPPISGTVYNEQFF.